This T cell receptor beta chain was obtained from a study of blood T cell repertoires in COVID-19. Assay: immunoSEQ multiplex PCR; the TCRdb copy retains only in-frame clones and omits some. The data contain under 350,000 clones, around 86% of them seen just once; the ten biggest clones take up about 1.2%. CDR1 is MDHEN and CDR2 is SYDVKM in the germline V gene. The CDR3 has 14 residues. As concerns this clone: An end of the junction does not agree with germline; a read error may underlie this.

The chain couples TRBV28 to TRBJ2-7, with a weak D call TRBD2 (5 bases). Material: peripheral blood. The clonotype comes from a man between 65 and 80 years old with acute or convalescent COVID-19. The CDR3 DNA is TGTGCCAGCACTTCTTCGTTCCTCCCGGGGATGGGTAGATTC. Translated: CASTSSFLPGMGRF.